The sequence of this T cell receptor (beta chain) was determined in a study of PD-1 blockade in classical Hodgkin lymphoma. Points from the study as a whole: Relapsed/refractory patients reportedly had lower baseline diversity than newly diagnosed patients. The origin of the repertoire differences remains undefined, with disease activity or prior therapy as possible causes.

Note on this clone: Its target is not known.

Time point of the sample: newly diagnosed, previously untreated cHL patient sample. As a comparison, the study used PBMCs from newly diagnosed, untreated classical Hodgkin lymphoma. The method was immunoSEQ multiplex PCR; TCRdb's version includes in-frame clones alone and lacks a portion of them. The table has about 33,000 clones, roughly 94% seen once; the top ten hold approximately 2.2%. Germline V gives CDR1 MRHNA, CDR2 SNTAGT. This CDR3 has 15 residues. V shed 2 bases, J shed 5 bases, and the junction held 2 bases outside the gene matches. V is TRBV6-4 and J is TRBJ2-1, with 11 bases identical to TRBD2. The receptor's source is a human donor with classical Hodgkin lymphoma. What was sequenced was peripheral blood mononuclear cells (PBMCs). The CDR3 is CASSDTSGGHNEQFF. DNA for the CDR3: TGTGCCAGCAGTGACACTAGCGGGGGACACAATGAGCAGTTCTTC.